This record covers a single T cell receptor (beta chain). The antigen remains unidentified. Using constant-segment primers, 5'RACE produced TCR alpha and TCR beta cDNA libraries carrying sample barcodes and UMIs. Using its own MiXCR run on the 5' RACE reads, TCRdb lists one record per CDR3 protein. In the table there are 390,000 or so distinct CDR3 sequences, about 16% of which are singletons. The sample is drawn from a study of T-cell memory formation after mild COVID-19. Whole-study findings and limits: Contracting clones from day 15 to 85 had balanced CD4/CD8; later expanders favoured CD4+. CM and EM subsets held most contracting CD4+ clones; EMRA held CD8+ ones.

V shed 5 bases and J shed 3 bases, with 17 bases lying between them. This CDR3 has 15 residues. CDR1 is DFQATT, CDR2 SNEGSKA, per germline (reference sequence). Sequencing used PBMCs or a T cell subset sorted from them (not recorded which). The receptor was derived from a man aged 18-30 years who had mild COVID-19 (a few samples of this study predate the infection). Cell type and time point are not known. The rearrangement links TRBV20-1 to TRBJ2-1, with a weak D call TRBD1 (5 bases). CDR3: CSAPTPGPIYNEQFF. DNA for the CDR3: TGCAGTGCTCCAACCCCAGGGCCGATCTACAATGAGCAGTTCTTC.